These 24 T cell receptor beta chains originate from one sample sequenced in a study of T cell repertoires in cytomegalovirus infection. No antigen has been identified for these receptors. TCRdb itself ran the reads through MiXCR, one entry per CDR3 protein. The data show roughly 570,000 distinct CDR3 sequences, 40% seen once. Here the sequenced sample was cultured PBMCs, taken from culture after CMV antigen stimulation. These receptors all stem from a human donor in good health (CMV status not recorded). Some clones in this sample may be carry-over from other donors' samples.

The chain has TRBV10-3 and TRBJ2-5; D may correspond to TRBD1 or TRBD2 (5 bases each). Germline CDR1 reads ENHRY; CDR2 reads SYGVKD. The V end lost 4 bases, the J end lost 5 bases, and 17 bases lay between the germline ends. This CDR3 region has 15 residues. CDR3 protein: CAISGGPKGEETQYF. In nucleotides, the CDR3 is TGTGCCATCAGTGGAGGGCCGAAAGGGGAGGAGACCCAGTACTTC.

The V gene is TRBV7-2, the J gene TRBJ2-5, with D unresolved. Looked up from germline, CDR1 is SGHTA and CDR2 is FQGNSA. The V end lost 4 bases, the J end lost 5 bases, and 20 bases lay between the germline ends. The CDR3 length is 16 residues. The CDR3 protein is CASSSNTPFVGETQYF. CDR3 nucleotides: TGTGCCAGCAGCTCCAATACCCCGTTCGTAGGGGAGACCCAGTACTTC.

This clonotype was seen only a few times. V gene TRBV7-6 combines with J gene TRBJ1-6, with D possibly being TRBD1 (5 bases). V was trimmed by 5 bases and J by 8 bases, leaving 13 bases between them. This CDR3 is 14 amino acids long. Germline loops: CDR1 SGHVS, CDR2 FNYEAQ. The CDR3 DNA is TGTGCCAGCAGCCTCATGGGGCACGATTCACCCCTCCACTTT. Translating gives CASSLMGHDSPLHF. Full variable domain (outside the CDR3, taken from reference TRBV7-6 and TRBJ1-6): GAGVSQSPRYKVTKRGQDVALRCDPISGHVSLYWYRQALGQGPEFLTYFNYEAQQDKSGLPNDRFSAERPEGSISTLTIQRTEQRDSAMYRCASSLMGHDSPLHFGNGTRLTVT.

The rearrangement joins TRBV6-5 to TRBJ2-7; 7 nucleotides match TRBD2. Germline-derived CDR1 and CDR2 are MNHEY and SVGAGI. CDR3 size: 13 residues. V was clipped by 6 bases and J by 2 bases; unmatched bases: 4. CDR3 protein: CASRQSGTYEQYF. CDR3 nucleotides: TGTGCCAGCAGACAGAGCGGGACCTACGAGCAGTACTTC.

The chain joins TRBV19 to TRBJ1-1; a weak D match, TRBD1 (6 bases). This CDR3 contains 13 residues. CDR1 LNHDA and CDR2 SQIVND come from the germline V gene (reference sequence). V was pared by 8 bases and J by 6 bases, with 16 bases between. The CDR3 region is CASATGQTPEAFF. For the CDR3, the DNA is TGTGCCAGTGCGACAGGCCAAACCCCTGAAGCTTTCTTT.

The rearrangement links TRBV7-2 to TRBJ2-7, with 7 bases lining up with TRBD1. Per the germline V gene, CDR1 is SGHTA and CDR2 is FQGNSA. The CDR3 is 15 residues long. Unmatched junction bases numbered 4, after V lost 0 bases and J lost 2 bases. Here the CDR3 DNA reads TGTGCCAGCAGCTTAGCGTCAGGGGGACCCTACGAGCAGTACTTC. The encoded protein is CASSLASGGPYEQYF. The full variable domain, rest sourced from reference TRBV7-2 and TRBJ2-7, is GAGVSQSPSNKVTEKGKDVELRCDPISGHTALYWYRQSLGQGLEFLIYFQGNSAPDKSGLPSDRFSAERTGGSVSTLTIQRTQQEDSAVYLCASSLASGGPYEQYFGPGTRLTVT.

There are a few counts of this clonotype. The V and J genes are TRBV18 and TRBJ2-3; D gene ambiguous. This CDR3 is built from 16 residues. Germline V gene sequence: CDR1 KGHSH, CDR2 LQKENI. V gave up 5 bases and J gave up 6 bases, with 21 bases separating them. The CDR3 region has the DNA TGTGCCAGCTCAACATTAACGGGCAGGATGGGGGATACGCAGTATTTT. Translating it yields CASSTLTGRMGDTQYF.

This chain joins TRBV12-3 or TRBV12-4 and TRBJ1-1; maybe TRBD1 (5 bases). The V end lost 7 bases, the J end lost 3 bases, and 18 bases lay between the germline ends. CDR3 size: 15 residues. The DNA for the CDR3 is TGTGCCAGCACACTGGGGCCGTCGGGGGACACTGAAGCTTTCTTT. Translation gives CASTLGPSGDTEAFF.

The chain recombines TRBV6-2 or TRBV6-3 with TRBJ2-3; D gene unclear. The germline gives CDR1 MNHEY, CDR2 SVGEGT. This CDR3 spans 14 amino acids. The V end lost 0 bases, the J end lost 5 bases, and 9 bases lay between the germline ends. The CDR3 sequence is CASSYSNTGDTQYF. The CDR3 bases are TGTGCCAGCAGTTACTCGAACACGGGAGATACGCAGTATTTT.

This rearrangement joins TRBV7-9 to TRBJ1-1; possible D gene TRBD1, 5 bases. Trimming stripped 5 bases from V and 7 bases from J, with 20 bases between. The CDR3 length is 15 residues. CDR1 SEHNR and CDR2 FQNEAQ come from the germline V gene (reference sequence). CDR3 amino acids: CASSDTGTREDEAFF. The DNA of the CDR3 is TGTGCCAGCAGCGATACCGGGACTCGAGAGGATGAAGCTTTCTTT.

This clonotype was seen only a few times. The DNA of the CDR3 is TGCGCCAGCAGCTTCGGGCCTAGCGGCTCCTACAATGAGCAGTTCTTC. It specifies CASSFGPSGSYNEQFF. The genes are TRBV5-1 and TRBJ2-1, with 7 bases identical to TRBD2. With V trimmed by 2 bases and J by 0 bases, 5 bases remained unmatched. The CDR3 runs 16 residues. The germline gives CDR1 SGHRS, CDR2 YFSETQ.

The rearrangement uses TRBV7-2 and TRBJ2-7, with 8 bases that match TRBD2. This CDR3 contains 15 residues. The V gene's germline CDR1 is SGHTA and CDR2 FQGNSA. V shed 2 bases and J 4 bases; nucleotides not matched to a gene: 7. CDR3 region: CASSLTSGGHYEQYF. CDR3 DNA: TGTGCCAGCAGCTTAACATCGGGGGGGCATTACGAGCAGTACTTC.

This sequence joins TRBV6-1 and TRBJ1-1; D is undetermined. This CDR3 has 14 residues. Germline V gene data show CDR1 as MNHNS and CDR2 as SASEGT. V lost 6 bases to trimming and J lost 0 bases, with 11 bases between them. The CDR3 coding sequence is TGTGCCAGCAGGCCATGGCAGCTGAACACTGAAGCTTTCTTT. Residues: CASRPWQLNTEAFF.

Only a few counts were recorded for this clonotype. The CDR3 DNA sequence: TGTGCCAGTAGTGCTGCCGGGGGCCCGCGGGAGACCCAGTACTTC. This sequence encodes CASSAAGGPRETQYF. The gene calls are TRBV19 and TRBJ2-5; either TRBD1 or TRBD2 may supply D (6 bases each). The CDR3 extends over 15 amino acids. V was cut by 5 bases and J by 5 bases, with 18 bases left in between. Germline V gene data show CDR1 as LNHDA and CDR2 as SQIVND (reference sequence).

This sequence joins TRBV7-2 and TRBJ2-1; TRBD2 might be the D (5 bases). This CDR3 has 16 amino acids. Trimming shortened V by 3 bases and J by 8 bases, and 20 bases separated the two germline ends. Germline loops: CDR1 SGHTA, CDR2 FQGNSA. The CDR3 protein is CASSLRRSYPGDEQFF. The DNA for the CDR3 is TGTGCCAGCAGCTTGCGGCGGTCATACCCCGGGGATGAGCAGTTCTTC.

CDR3 bases: TGTGCCAGCAGCGGCCAGGGTAACTACAATGAGCAGTTCTTC. Protein: CASSGQGNYNEQFF. The V call is TRBV7-2, the J call TRBJ2-1, with a tentative D call TRBD1 (5 bases). CDR3 length: 14 amino acids. Germline lookup yields CDR1 SGHTA and CDR2 FQGNSA. Trimming took 5 bases from V and 3 from J, leaving 11 bases between them.

This clonotype has a handful of counts. The CDR3 sequence is CASSGRGGDEKLFF. DNA for the CDR3: TGTGCCAGCAGCGGAAGGGGGGGCGATGAAAAACTGTTTTTT. The chain uses TRBV7-2 and TRBJ1-4, with TRBD1 as a possible D gene (6 bases). The germline V gene encodes CDR1 SGHTA and CDR2 FQGNSA. Trimming took 5 bases from V and 6 from J, leaving 13 bases between them. The CDR3 is 14 amino acids.

The chain combines TRBV2 with TRBJ1-4, with D possibly being TRBD1 (6 bases). The CDR3 is made up of 14 amino acids. CDR1 SNHLY and CDR2 FYNNEI come from the germline V gene. Deletions cut 8 bases from V and 6 bases from J, with 16 bases between. The CDR3 reads CASGMTGSDEKLFF. The CDR3 coding sequence is TGTGCCAGCGGGATGACAGGCTCGGATGAAAAACTGTTTTTT.

This clonotype was found many times. The chain carries TRBV7-2 and TRBJ2-1; D perhaps matches TRBD2 (5 bases). V dropped 1 base and J dropped 7 bases, with 11 bases sitting between them. The CDR3 is 14 residues long. The germline V gene encodes CDR1 SGHTA and CDR2 FQGNSA. The CDR3 spells CASSLGGSVNEQFF. CDR3 sequence (DNA): TGTGCCAGCAGCTTAGGTGGTAGCGTGAATGAGCAGTTCTTC.

The CDR3 DNA follows: TGTGCCAGCAGCTTAAGGGGACAGGCTAATCAGCCCCAGCATTTT. Residues: CASSLRGQANQPQHF. The V call is TRBV7-2, the J call TRBJ1-5, with 8 bases aligning to TRBD1. The germline V gene has CDR1 SGHTA and CDR2 FQGNSA. There are 15 residues in the CDR3. Germline trimming cut 2 bases from V and 4 bases from J; bases unmatched to any gene: 4.

In its sample, this clonotype was seen a few times. The chain recombines TRBV7-2 with TRBJ2-7; D remains ambiguous. The germline V gene encodes CDR1 SGHTA and CDR2 FQGNSA. Trimming cost V 1 base and J 6 bases, with 10 bases left between them. The CDR3 length is 13 residues. The DNA for the CDR3 is TGTGCCAGCAGCTTAGAAGTCGGCGGCGAGCAGTACTTC. Amino acid sequence: CASSLEVGGEQYF.

This sequence joins TRBV7-4 and TRBJ2-3; D remains unclear. Germline V gives CDR1 SGHVT, CDR2 SQSDAQ. This CDR3 has 14 residues. Between the trimmed V and J ends, which lost 5 bases and 0 bases, there was a span of 9 bases. The CDR3 protein is CASSVSTSTDTQYF. The CDR3 DNA reads as TGTGCCAGCAGCGTTAGCACTAGCACAGATACGCAGTATTTT.

V and J are TRBV12-3 or TRBV12-4 and TRBJ2-3; D is ambiguous. This CDR3 is built from 14 residues. Trimming stripped 5 bases from V and 7 bases from J, with 16 bases between. The CDR3 is CASSGSWGSYTQYF. CDR3 nucleotide sequence: TGTGCCAGCAGTGGGTCCTGGGGATCGTATACGCAGTATTTT.

V usage is TRBV20-1 and J usage is TRBJ2-7, with 8 bases aligning to TRBD2. CDR3 length: 16 amino acids. Trimming removed 3 bases from V and 0 bases from J; junction bases left unmatched: 10. Germline CDR1 and CDR2: DFQATT and SNEGSKA (reference sequence). The CDR3 protein is CSASPAGGGHSYEQYF. The CDR3 nucleotides read TGCAGTGCTAGCCCGGCGGGCGGGGGGCACTCCTACGAGCAGTACTTC.